The present entry profiles one TCR beta chain with its context. The germline gives CDR1 MDHEN, CDR2 SYDVKM. The CDR3 extends over 16 amino acids. With V trimmed by 5 bases and J by 6 bases, 12 bases remained unmatched. The sample is drawn from a study of blood T cell repertoires in COVID-19. Here immunoSEQ multiplex PCR was the method, and the copy in TCRdb shows in-frame clones only, minus some. The sample contains about 190,000 clones, 82% of which appear only once. The age range of participants was roughly 18 to 90 years, with residence in under 25 US areas. The specimen sequenced was PBMCs or T cells enriched from blood (not recorded which). The chain joins TRBV28 to TRBJ2-1; 8 nucleotides align to TRBD1. This receptor was identified in a woman aged 55-70 years with acute COVID-19. CDR3 sequence reads: CASSAHQGAPSNEQFF. The DNA of the CDR3 is TGTGCCAGCAGTGCCCACCAGGGGGCGCCCTCCAATGAGCAGTTCTTC.